What follows is one TCR beta chain and its context. The CDR3 has 16 residues. After removal of 1 base from V and 7 bases from J, the junction contained 8 bases not matched to a gene. Germline loops: CDR1 LGHNA, CDR2 YNFKEQ. Libraries were prepared by immunoSEQ multiplex PCR; TCRdb keeps only in-frame clonotypes and omits some of them. The sample consists of over 350,000 clones, 87% of them appearing once. This sample was included in a study of blood T cell repertoires in COVID-19. The V call is TRBV4-2, the J call TRBJ2-2; TRBD2 aligns across 8 bases. Source material: PBMCs or T cells enriched from blood (not recorded which). The sequence derives from a woman younger than 35 with acute COVID-19. The DNA for the CDR3 is TGTGCCAGCAGCCAAGTGGCGGGGGGCGAAAACGGGGAGCTGTTTTTT. It encodes CASSQVAGGENGELFF.